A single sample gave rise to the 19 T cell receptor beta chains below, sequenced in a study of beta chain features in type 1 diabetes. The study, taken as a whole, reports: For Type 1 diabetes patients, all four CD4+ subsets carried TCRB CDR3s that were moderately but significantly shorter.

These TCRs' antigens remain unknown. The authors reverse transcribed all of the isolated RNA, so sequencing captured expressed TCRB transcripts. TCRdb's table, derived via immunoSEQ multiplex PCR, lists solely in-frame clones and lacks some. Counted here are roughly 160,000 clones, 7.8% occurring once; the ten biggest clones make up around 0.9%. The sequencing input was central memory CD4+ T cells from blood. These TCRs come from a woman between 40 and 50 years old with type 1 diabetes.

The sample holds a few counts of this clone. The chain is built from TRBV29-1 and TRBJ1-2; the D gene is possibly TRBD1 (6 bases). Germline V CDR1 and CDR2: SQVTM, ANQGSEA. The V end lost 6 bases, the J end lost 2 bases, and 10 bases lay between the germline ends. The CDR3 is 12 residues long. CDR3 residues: CSVHRENYGYTF. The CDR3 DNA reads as TGCAGCGTCCACAGGGAGAACTATGGCTACACCTTC.

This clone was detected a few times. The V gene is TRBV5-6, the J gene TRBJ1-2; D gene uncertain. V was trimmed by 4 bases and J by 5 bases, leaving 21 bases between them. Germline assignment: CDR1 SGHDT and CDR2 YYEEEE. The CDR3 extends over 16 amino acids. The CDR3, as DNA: TGTGCCAGCAGCCAAACTAGCGGGCGTCTCACTTATGGCTACACCTTC. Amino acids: CASSQTSGRLTYGYTF.

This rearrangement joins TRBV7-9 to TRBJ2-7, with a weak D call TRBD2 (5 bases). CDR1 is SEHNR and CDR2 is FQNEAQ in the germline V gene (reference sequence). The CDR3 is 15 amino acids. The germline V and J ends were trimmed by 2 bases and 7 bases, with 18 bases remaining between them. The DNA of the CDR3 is TGTGCCAGCAGCTTAACGGACGGACGAACGGGGGAGCAGTACTTC. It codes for CASSLTDGRTGEQYF.

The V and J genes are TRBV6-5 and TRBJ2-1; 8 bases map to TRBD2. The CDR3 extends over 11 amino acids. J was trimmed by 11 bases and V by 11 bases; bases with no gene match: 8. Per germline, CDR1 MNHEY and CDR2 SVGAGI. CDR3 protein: CAAASGSKQFF. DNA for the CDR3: TGTGCCGCCGCGAGCGGGAGTAAGCAGTTCTTC.

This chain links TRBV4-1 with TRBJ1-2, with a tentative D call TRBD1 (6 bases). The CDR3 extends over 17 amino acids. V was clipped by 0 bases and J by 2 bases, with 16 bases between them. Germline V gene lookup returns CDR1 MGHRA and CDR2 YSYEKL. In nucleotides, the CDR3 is TGCGCCAGCAGCCAAGAGGACACAGGGTTTCGGAACTATGGCTACACCTTC. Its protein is CASSQEDTGFRNYGYTF.

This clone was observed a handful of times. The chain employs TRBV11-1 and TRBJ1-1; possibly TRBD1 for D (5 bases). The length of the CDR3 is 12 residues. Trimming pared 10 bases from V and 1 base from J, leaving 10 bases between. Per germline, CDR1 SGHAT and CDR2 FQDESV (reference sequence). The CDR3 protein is CATTTGNTEAFF. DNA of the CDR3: TGTGCCACCACCACAGGGAACACTGAAGCTTTCTTT.

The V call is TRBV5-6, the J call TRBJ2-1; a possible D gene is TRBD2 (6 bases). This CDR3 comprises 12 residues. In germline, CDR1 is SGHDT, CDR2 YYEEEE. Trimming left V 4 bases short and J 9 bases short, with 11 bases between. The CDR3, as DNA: TGTGCCAGCAGCCCGGCGGGGAGTGAGCAGTTCTTC. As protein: CASSPAGSEQFF.

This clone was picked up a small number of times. The CDR3 nucleotides are TGCGCCAGCAGCTTGGTTAGCGGGAGTATTTACGAGCAGTACTTC. Translation: CASSLVSGSIYEQYF. V gene TRBV5-1 combines with J gene TRBJ2-7; 9 bases map to TRBD2. From germline, CDR1 is SGHRS and CDR2 YFSETQ. V dropped 0 bases and J dropped 4; count of bases not matched to a gene: 5. The CDR3 runs 15 residues.

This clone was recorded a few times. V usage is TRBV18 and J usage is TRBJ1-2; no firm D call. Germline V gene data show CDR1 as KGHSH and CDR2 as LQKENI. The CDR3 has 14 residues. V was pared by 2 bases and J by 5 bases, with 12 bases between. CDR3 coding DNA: TGTGCCAGCTCACCAGTTGAGGGAGGTTATGGCTACACCTTC. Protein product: CASSPVEGGYGYTF.

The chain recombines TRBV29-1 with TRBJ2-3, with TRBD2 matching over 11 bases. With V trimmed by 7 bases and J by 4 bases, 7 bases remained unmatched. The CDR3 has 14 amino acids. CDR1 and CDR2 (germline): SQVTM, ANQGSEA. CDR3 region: CSGTGTSGSDTQYF. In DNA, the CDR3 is TGCAGCGGCACCGGGACTAGCGGTTCAGATACGCAGTATTTT.

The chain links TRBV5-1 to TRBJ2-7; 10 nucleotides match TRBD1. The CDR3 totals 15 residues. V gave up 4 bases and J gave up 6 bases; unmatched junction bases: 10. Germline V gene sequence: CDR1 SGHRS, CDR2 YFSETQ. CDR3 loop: CASSATGGAEGEQYF. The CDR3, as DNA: TGCGCCAGCAGCGCGACAGGGGGCGCGGAGGGCGAGCAGTACTTC.

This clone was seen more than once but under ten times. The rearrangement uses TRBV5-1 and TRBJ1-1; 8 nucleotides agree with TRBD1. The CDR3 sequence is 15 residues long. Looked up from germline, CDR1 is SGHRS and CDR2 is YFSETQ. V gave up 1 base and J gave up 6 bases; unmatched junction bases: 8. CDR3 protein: CASSLNGQGGAEAFF. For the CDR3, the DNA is TGCGCCAGCAGCTTGAATGGACAGGGCGGCGCTGAAGCTTTCTTT.

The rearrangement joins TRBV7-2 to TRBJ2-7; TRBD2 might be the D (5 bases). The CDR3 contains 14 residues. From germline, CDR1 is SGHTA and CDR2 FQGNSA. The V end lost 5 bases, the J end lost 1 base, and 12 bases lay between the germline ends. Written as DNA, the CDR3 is TGTGCCAGCAGCCCCTATCGGGAATCCTACGAGCAGTACTTC. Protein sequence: CASSPYRESYEQYF.

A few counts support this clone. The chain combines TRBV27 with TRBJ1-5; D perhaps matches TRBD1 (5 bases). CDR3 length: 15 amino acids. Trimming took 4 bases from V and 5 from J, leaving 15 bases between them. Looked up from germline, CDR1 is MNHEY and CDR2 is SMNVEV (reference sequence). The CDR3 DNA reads TGTGCCAGCAGTTCATGGTGGGGCAGCGATCAGCCCCAGCATTTT. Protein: CASSSWWGSDQPQHF.

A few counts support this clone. The CDR3 DNA reads as TGTGCCAGCTCAATAGACCCCGGCGGAAAGACCCAGTACTTC. Amino acid sequence: CASSIDPGGKTQYF. The chain couples TRBV18 to TRBJ2-5; D remains unclear. CDR1 KGHSH and CDR2 LQKENI come from the germline V gene. This CDR3 has 14 amino acids. Trimming removed 5 bases from V and 6 bases from J, with 16 bases in between.

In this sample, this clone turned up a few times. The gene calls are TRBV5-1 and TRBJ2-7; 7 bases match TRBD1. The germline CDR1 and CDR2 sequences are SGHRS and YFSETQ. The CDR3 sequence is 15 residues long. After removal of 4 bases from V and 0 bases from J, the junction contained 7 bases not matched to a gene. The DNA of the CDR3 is TGCGCCAGCAGCAACGCCGGGACAGCCTCCTACGAGCAGTACTTC. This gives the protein CASSNAGTASYEQYF.

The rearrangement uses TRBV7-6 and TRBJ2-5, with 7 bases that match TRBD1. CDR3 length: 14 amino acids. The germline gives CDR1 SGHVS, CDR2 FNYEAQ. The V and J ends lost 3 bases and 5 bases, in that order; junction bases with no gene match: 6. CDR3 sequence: CASSFTGVGETQYF. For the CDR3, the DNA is TGTGCCAGCAGCTTCACAGGGGTAGGGGAGACCCAGTACTTC. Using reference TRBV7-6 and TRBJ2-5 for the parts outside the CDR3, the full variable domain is GAGVSQSPRYKVTKRGQDVALRCDPISGHVSLYWYRQALGQGPEFLTYFNYEAQQDKSGLPNDRFSAERPEGSISTLTIQRTEQRDSAMYRCASSFTGVGETQYFGPGTRLLVL.

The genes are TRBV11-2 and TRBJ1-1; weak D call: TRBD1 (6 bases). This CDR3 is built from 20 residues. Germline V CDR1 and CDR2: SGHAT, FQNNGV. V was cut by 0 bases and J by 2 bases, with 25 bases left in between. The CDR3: CASSLEPGPSWAGANTEAFF. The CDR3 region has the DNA TGTGCCAGCAGCTTAGAACCGGGCCCCAGTTGGGCAGGGGCCAACACTGAAGCTTTCTTT.

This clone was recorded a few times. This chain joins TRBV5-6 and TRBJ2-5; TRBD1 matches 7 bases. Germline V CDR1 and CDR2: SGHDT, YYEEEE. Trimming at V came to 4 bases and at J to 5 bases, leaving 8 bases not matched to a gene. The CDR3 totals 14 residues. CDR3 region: CASSAQGSEETQYF. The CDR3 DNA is TGTGCCAGCAGCGCACAGGGGTCGGAGGAGACCCAGTACTTC.